Below are 32 T cell receptor beta chains sequenced from a single sample in a study of immune evolution from preneoplasia to lung adenocarcinoma. The assay was immunoSEQ multiplex PCR, and TCRdb's table has in-frame clones only and misses some. Of 6,000 to 8,000 clones in the sample, 75% to 85% were seen once. The sample comprised FFPE lung adenocarcinoma in situ tissue. The source is a donor at least 70 years old with lung adenocarcinoma.

This clone was picked up a small number of times. The chain links TRBV10-3 to TRBJ1-1; D gene uncertain. Germline loops: CDR1 ENHRY, CDR2 SYGVKD. Trimming stripped 6 bases from V and 3 bases from J, with 5 bases between. The CDR3 is made up of 11 amino acids. The CDR3 region is CAIRDYTEAFF. CDR3 coding DNA: TGTGCCATCAGGGATTACACTGAAGCTTTCTTT.

V gene TRBV28 combines with J gene TRBJ1-5; perhaps TRBD1 as D (5 bases). This CDR3 spans 15 amino acids. V was shortened by 5 bases and J by 4 bases, with 15 bases between the two germline ends. Per the germline V gene, CDR1 is MDHEN and CDR2 is SYDVKM. CDR3: CASSLRTGGNQPQHF. CDR3 sequence (DNA): TGTGCCAGCAGTCTAAGGACGGGGGGGAATCAGCCCCAGCATTTT.

The chain links TRBV11-2 to TRBJ2-5; TRBD1 aligns across 11 bases. Trimming removed 4 bases from V and 8 bases from J; junction bases left unmatched: 9. Germline CDR1 SGHAT, CDR2 FQNNGV. This CDR3 region has 15 residues. CDR3 sequence: CASSSTGTGGQTQYF. The CDR3 DNA is TGTGCCAGCAGCTCCACTGGGACAGGGGGGCAAACCCAGTACTTC.

This chain connects TRBV18 to TRBJ2-7, with D perhaps TRBD1 or TRBD2 (5 bases each). The CDR3 sequence is 14 residues long. Germline CDR1 reads KGHSH; CDR2 reads LQKENI. Trimming removed 6 bases from V and 2 bases from J, with 14 bases in between. In nucleotides, the CDR3 is TGTGCCAGCTCCGCCAGGGACCGAACCTACGAGCAGTACTTC. Its protein product is CASSARDRTYEQYF.

This clone was counted a single time. The V gene is TRBV28, the J gene TRBJ1-1; unclear D gene. This CDR3 comprises 13 residues. V shed 6 bases and J shed 3 bases, with 11 bases lying between them. Germline assignment: CDR1 MDHEN and CDR2 SYDVKM. CDR3 sequence reads: CASSSAWDTEAFF. In DNA, the CDR3 is TGTGCCAGCAGCTCAGCTTGGGACACTGAAGCTTTCTTT.

The chain combines TRBV6-6 with TRBJ1-2; D not resolved. Germline V gives CDR1 MNHNY, CDR2 SVGAGI (reference sequence). V was trimmed by 0 bases and J by 2 bases, leaving 7 bases between them. The CDR3 sequence is 14 residues long. For the CDR3, the DNA is TGTGCCAGCAGTTACTCGAGTGGGAACTATGGCTACACCTTC. Translated, it gives CASSYSSGNYGYTF.

This clone was picked up a small number of times. The chain's CDR3 is CASSQEGAGKVYGYTF. The CDR3 DNA is TGTGCCAGCAGCCAAGAAGGTGCAGGGAAGGTCTATGGCTACACCTTC. The chain carries TRBV5-4 and TRBJ1-2; TRBD1 might be the D (5 bases). The CDR3 extends over 16 amino acids. Germline values: CDR1 SGHNT, CDR2 YYREEE (reference sequence). The V end lost 4 bases, the J end lost 4 bases, and 20 bases lay between the germline ends.

The rearrangement joins TRBV15 to TRBJ2-5, with TRBD1 matching over 7 bases. Germline V gene sequence: CDR1 LNHNV, CDR2 YYDKDF (reference sequence). CDR3 length: 16 residues. The ends lost 7 bases at V and 3 bases at J; junction bases unmatched: 14. CDR3 DNA sequence: TGTGCCACCAAGGACAGGTCGAAGTGGGGCAAAGAGACCCAGTACTTC. It specifies CATKDRSKWGKETQYF.

The chain employs TRBV12-5 and TRBJ2-7, with 7 bases aligning to TRBD1. Germline V lookup: CDR1 LGHNT, CDR2 FRNRAP. This CDR3 is 13 amino acids long. Losses at the gene ends were 8 bases for V and 3 bases for J; bases not matched to a gene: 7. The DNA for the CDR3 is TGTGCTAGTAGACAGGGTATAGGCTACGAGCAGTACTTC. Amino acids: CASRQGIGYEQYF.

V is TRBV7-8 and J is TRBJ2-1; D uncertain. Germline-derived CDR1 and CDR2 are SGHVS and FQNEAQ. This CDR3 spans 16 amino acids. V was pared by 1 base and J by 3 bases, with 13 bases between. CDR3 sequence: CASSLGGVQSYNEQFF. The DNA of the CDR3 is TGTGCCAGCAGCTTAGGTGGGGTACAGAGCTACAATGAGCAGTTCTTC.

The genes are TRBV4-1 and TRBJ2-3, with 8 nucleotides matching TRBD2. CDR1 and CDR2 from the germline V gene are MGHRA and YSYEKL. The CDR3 runs to 16 residues. Trimming took 4 bases from V and 2 from J; bases not matched to a gene: 8. CDR3 nucleotide sequence: TGCGCCAGCAGCCCTTTTCCGGGACTAGACACAGATACGCAGTATTTT. It yields the protein CASSPFPGLDTDTQYF.

The chain uses TRBV11-3 and TRBJ2-3, with D perhaps matching TRBD2 (6 bases). The CDR3 is 16 residues long. Trimming removed 0 bases at V and 10 bases at J, with 20 bases between. Germline V gene data show CDR1 as SGHNT and CDR2 as YENEEA. The CDR3 loop reads CASSLDQTSTPAAQYF. The CDR3 DNA sequence: TGTGCCAGCAGCTTAGATCAAACTAGCACCCCGGCGGCGCAGTATTTT.

This rearrangement joins TRBV28 to TRBJ1-2; no reliable D call. CDR3 length: 15 amino acids. The germline gives CDR1 MDHEN, CDR2 SYDVKM. V dropped 6 bases and J dropped 5 bases, with 19 bases sitting between them. This chain's CDR3 is CASSRNPTETYGYTF. CDR3 in DNA: TGTGCCAGCAGCCGAAACCCGACGGAGACGTATGGCTACACCTTC.

The CDR3 DNA reads as TGTGCCAGCAGTTACATATCGGGGCCCTACGAGCAGTACTTC. Protein: CASSYISGPYEQYF. The chain combines TRBV6-5 with TRBJ2-7; D tentatively reads TRBD1 or TRBD2 (5 bases each). Trimming pared 2 bases from V and 2 bases from J, leaving 10 bases between. The CDR3 is 14 amino acids. Germline V gene data show CDR1 as MNHEY and CDR2 as SVGAGI.

This rearrangement joins TRBV10-3 to TRBJ2-5, with 7 bases lining up with TRBD1. V dropped 0 bases and J dropped 3; count of bases not matched to a gene: 1. The CDR3 consists of 14 residues. Germline V lookup: CDR1 ENHRY, CDR2 SYGVKD. Here the CDR3 reads CAISESGQEETQYF. CDR3 bases: TGTGCCATCAGTGAGTCAGGACAGGAAGAGACCCAGTACTTC.

The V call is TRBV18, the J call TRBJ2-2; D ambiguous. The CDR3 covers 15 residues. The germline gives CDR1 KGHSH, CDR2 LQKENI. V lost 4 bases to trimming and J lost 6 bases, with 15 bases between them. CDR3 nucleotides: TGTGCCAGCTCACTTCGGGTTTCATCGGCCGGGGAGCTGTTTTTT. Its protein is CASSLRVSSAGELFF.

The J gene is TRBJ2-2, the V gene TRBV19; perhaps TRBD1 as D (5 bases). The germline V gene encodes CDR1 LNHDA and CDR2 SQIVND (reference sequence). The ends were cut back, 3 bases at V and 3 bases at J, with 11 bases in the middle. The CDR3 totals 15 residues. The CDR3 loop is CASSMAGSHTGELFF. The CDR3 coding sequence is TGTGCCAGTAGTATGGCAGGGTCTCACACCGGGGAGCTGTTTTTT.

The rearrangement uses TRBV27 and TRBJ1-2, with 8 bases lining up with TRBD1. The germline CDR1 and CDR2 sequences are MNHEY and SMNVEV (reference sequence). The CDR3 contains 13 residues. V lost 7 bases, J lost 8 bases, and 9 bases stayed unmatched. The CDR3 DNA is TGTGCCAGCAAGTCGGACAGGGCGGACGGCTACACCTTC. It translates to CASKSDRADGYTF.

This chain connects TRBV5-4 to TRBJ2-7; no clear D gene. The CDR3 is 14 residues long. V dropped 4 bases and J dropped 0 bases, with 11 bases sitting between them. Germline assignment: CDR1 SGHNT and CDR2 YYREEE (reference sequence). Here the CDR3 DNA reads TGTGCCAGCAGCCCCGAGGCGTTCTCCTACGAGCAGTACTTC. This sequence encodes CASSPEAFSYEQYF.

This sequence joins TRBV11-3 and TRBJ1-2, with D maybe TRBD1 (5 bases). Deletions cut 5 bases from V and 4 bases from J, with 20 bases between. Germline lookup yields CDR1 SGHNT and CDR2 YENEEA. CDR3 size: 16 residues. CDR3 DNA sequence: TGTGCCAGCAGCCAAGAAGGTGCAGGGAAGGTCTATGGCTACACCTTC. Its translation is CASSQEGAGKVYGYTF.

This chain joins TRBV11-3 and TRBJ2-7; the match to TRBD2 covers 7 bases. The germline V gene encodes CDR1 SGHNT and CDR2 YENEEA. V lost 5 bases, J lost 3 bases, and 4 bases stayed unmatched. The CDR3 is 13 residues long. Here the CDR3 DNA reads TGTGCCAGCAGCGATGGGGGGGGCTACGAGCAGTACTTC. Amino acids: CASSDGGGYEQYF.

Only one count was recorded for this clone. J is TRBJ2-2 and V is TRBV15; TRBD2 aligns across 10 bases. The CDR3 spans 18 residues. Unmatched junction bases numbered 14, after V lost 7 bases and J lost 3 bases. CDR1 and CDR2 (germline): LNHNV, YYDKDF (reference sequence). The CDR3 DNA reads TGTGCCACCACCCCCGGGGCCCTAGCGGGGGTCGACACCGGGGAGCTGTTTTTT. Amino acids: CATTPGALAGVDTGELFF.

The chain recombines TRBV5-3 with TRBJ2-1; unclear D gene. TRBV5-3 is known as an ORF, though its function is uncertain. V was pared by 4 bases and J by 8 bases, with 25 bases between. The CDR3 extends over 17 amino acids. The DNA for the CDR3 is TGTGCCAGAAGCCTACTGCCCCCCCGGACCCTTGTCGATGAGCAGTTCTTC. Its protein is CARSLLPPRTLVDEQFF.

This clone ranks as medium-sized (0.01 to 0.1%). The chain recombines TRBV6-5 with TRBJ1-5; 7 positions agree with TRBD1. Germline V gene sequence: CDR1 MNHEY, CDR2 SVGAGI. The CDR3 is 15 residues long. V shed 2 bases, J shed 5 bases, and the junction held 6 bases outside the gene matches. CDR3 bases: TGTGCCAGCAGTTACACGACAGGGATAGATCAGCCCCAGCATTTT. Protein product: CASSYTTGIDQPQHF.

The rearrangement uses TRBV21-1 and TRBJ1-2; the table's D call TRBD1 went unverified against the DNA. TRBV21-1 is a recognized pseudogene. This CDR3 is built from 13 residues. The CDR3 sequence is CASSKGGADGYTF. The CDR3 DNA is TGTGCCAGCAGCAAAGGTGGGGCAGATGGCTACACCTTC.

This clone was found once. J is TRBJ2-7 and V is TRBV28, with D unresolved. Germline V gene sequence: CDR1 MDHEN, CDR2 SYDVKM. Trimming pared 6 bases from V and 0 bases from J, leaving 12 bases between. This CDR3 spans 14 amino acids. The CDR3 protein is CASRRQVSSYEQYF. The CDR3 coding sequence is TGTGCCAGCAGGCGCCAGGTTAGCTCCTACGAGCAGTACTTC.

In this sample, this clone turned up a few times. This chain joins TRBV11-2 and TRBJ2-7, with 10 bases matching TRBD1. Unmatched junction bases numbered 3, after V lost 5 bases and J lost 2 bases. CDR3 length: 14 residues. Germline lookup yields CDR1 SGHAT and CDR2 FQNNGV. CDR3 in DNA: TGTGCCAGCAGCATCGGGACAGGGGCCTACGAGCAGTACTTC. This translates into CASSIGTGAYEQYF.

This clone was seen a single time. The chain couples TRBV21-1 to TRBJ1-5; the listed D gene, TRBD1, was not tested against the DNA. TRBV21-1 represents a pseudogene. This CDR3 is 17 amino acids long. The CDR3 nucleotides read TGTGCCAGCAGCCTTAAGACGGCAGGCTATAGCAATCAGCCCCAGCATTTT. Translated: CASSLKTAGYSNQPQHF.

This chain joins TRBV15 and TRBJ2-7, with a possible D match to TRBD1 (5 bases). CDR1 and CDR2 (germline): LNHNV, YYDKDF (reference sequence). V lost 0 bases and J lost 0, with 9 bases in between. The CDR3 runs to 15 residues. In DNA, the CDR3 is TGTGCCACCAGCAGAGAGCAGGGTTCCTCCTACGAGCAGTACTTC. Residues: CATSREQGSSYEQYF. Together with reference TRBV15 and TRBJ2-7, the CDR3 gives the full variable domain: DAMVIQNPRYQVTQFGKPVTLSCSQTLNHNVMYWYQQKSSQAPKLLFHYYDKDFNNEADTPDNFQSRRPNTSFCFLDIRSPGLGDTAMYLCATSREQGSSYEQYFGPGTRLTVT.

The rearrangement links TRBV4-1 to TRBJ1-1; no clear D. Looked up from germline, CDR1 is MGHRA and CDR2 is YSYEKL. The ends were cut back, 7 bases at V and 4 bases at J, with 19 bases in the middle. The CDR3 length is 15 residues. The CDR3 coding sequence is TGCGCCAGCACCACAGAGGTAGGGAGTGGCACTGAAGCTTTCTTT. Amino acids: CASTTEVGSGTEAFF.

The chain carries TRBV7-3 and TRBJ2-7, with D tentatively TRBD1 or TRBD2 (5 bases each). CDR1 is SGHTA, CDR2 FQGTGA, per germline. The CDR3 runs 15 residues. Trimming stripped 0 bases from V and 7 bases from J, with 16 bases between. For the CDR3, the DNA is TGTGCCAGCAGCTTAACCCCCGGGGCGAGAGGAGAGCAGTACTTC. This translates into CASSLTPGARGEQYF.

The chain links TRBV29-1 to TRBJ2-1; D may be TRBD1 (6 bases). V was clipped by 1 base and J by 3 bases, with 7 bases between them. Germline CDR1 and CDR2: SQVTM and ANQGSEA. The CDR3 totals 13 residues. The CDR3 bases are TGCAGCGTTGAAGGGACAGACTACAATGAGCAGTTCTTC. Translating gives CSVEGTDYNEQFF.